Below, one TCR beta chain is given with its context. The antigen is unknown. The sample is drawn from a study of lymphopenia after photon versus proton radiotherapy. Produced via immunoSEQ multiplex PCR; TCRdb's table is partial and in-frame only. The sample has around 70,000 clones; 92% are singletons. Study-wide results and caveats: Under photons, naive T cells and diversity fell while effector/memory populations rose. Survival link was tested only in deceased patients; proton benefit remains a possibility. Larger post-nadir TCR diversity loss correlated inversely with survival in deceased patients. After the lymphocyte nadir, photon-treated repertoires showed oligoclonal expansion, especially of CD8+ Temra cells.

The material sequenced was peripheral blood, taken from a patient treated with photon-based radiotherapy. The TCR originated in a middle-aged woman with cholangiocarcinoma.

CDR3 sequence reads: CASSLWPNTEAFF. CDR3 sequence (DNA): TGTGCCAGCAGCTTATGGCCGAACACTGAAGCTTTCTTT. The chain joins TRBV7-9 to TRBJ1-1; D gene unclear. V was trimmed by 2 bases and J by 1 base, leaving 5 bases between them. From germline, CDR1 is SEHNR and CDR2 FQNEAQ (reference sequence). The CDR3 has 13 amino acids.